This T cell receptor beta chain was documented in a study of CD8 T cells in Susac syndrome. Findings and limits, study-wide: The authors acknowledged that the study's TCR sequencing and HLA analysis involved relatively few individuals.

V was clipped by 4 bases and J by 8 bases, with 15 bases between them. Germline V gives CDR1 SGHRS, CDR2 YFSETQ. The CDR3 totals 13 residues. Reverse transcription of roughly 0.5 to 1 ug RNA used random hexamers. An immunoSEQ multiplex PCR amplified TCR beta CDR3 over 54 Vbeta and 13 Jbeta. TCRdb reprocessed the immunoSEQ multiplex PCR reads with MiXCR, giving one entry per CDR3 protein. The repertoire holds about 240,000 distinct CDR3 sequences, with roughly 95% as singletons. From blood CD8+ and CD4+ T cells, TCR beta sequences were generated. TEMRA cells were enriched by FACS, while CD8+ and CD4+ T cells were obtained through a negative isolation that was performed magnetically. Comment on this clonotype: Antigen specificity is unknown.

The sequencing input was CD4+ T cells from PBMCs. This TCR came from a human donor with Susac syndrome. The chain couples TRBV5-1 to TRBJ1-1; possibly TRBD1 for D (5 bases). The CDR3 spells CASSQWGGGEAFF. The CDR3 DNA reads as TGCGCCAGCAGCCAATGGGGCGGAGGAGAAGCTTTCTTT. The full variable domain, completed using reference TRBV5-1 and TRBJ1-1, is KAGVTQTPRYLIKTRGQQVTLSCSPISGHRSVSWYQQTPGQGLQFLFEYFSETQRNKGNFPGRFSGRQFSNSRSEMNVSTLELGDSALYLCASSQWGGGEAFFGQGTRLTVV.